Below are 3 T cell receptor beta chains sequenced from a single sample in a study of cytomegalovirus exposure and HLA in healthy donors. The PCR used 60 Vbeta and 13 Jbeta primers. Clones were sequenced by immunoSEQ multiplex PCR, and TCRdb holds only the in-frame ones, with some missing. The sample lists about 78,000 clones, roughly 72% occurring once. The sequenced sample was PBMCs. The receptors originated from a woman in her thirties or forties in good health and CMV-seropositive.

The genes are TRBV6-1 and TRBJ2-3, with TRBD2 matching over 14 bases. Per the germline V gene, CDR1 is MNHNS and CDR2 is SASEGT. This CDR3 contains 20 residues. After removal of 4 bases from V and 4 bases from J, the junction contained 16 bases not matched to a gene. The CDR3 region is CASSAITGGTSGSTSDTQYF. CDR3 DNA: TGTGCCAGCAGTGCCATAACAGGGGGGACTAGCGGGAGTACGTCAGATACGCAGTATTTT.

The V gene is TRBV30, the J gene TRBJ1-1; tentative D call: TRBD1 (5 bases). V shed 0 bases and J shed 7 bases, with 9 bases lying between them. The CDR3 covers 12 residues. Germline values: CDR1 GTSNPN, CDR2 SVGIG (reference sequence). The CDR3 reads CAWSVLRDEAFF. CDR3 coding DNA: TGTGCCTGGAGTGTACTCAGGGATGAAGCTTTCTTT.

The V call is TRBV5-6, the J call TRBJ1-5; 9 bases fit TRBD1. The germline V gene has CDR1 SGHDT and CDR2 YYEEEE. V shed 2 bases, J shed 7 bases, and the junction held 4 bases outside the gene matches. This CDR3 spans 14 amino acids. The DNA for the CDR3 is TGTGCCAGCAGCTTACAGGGGGCAGGGCAGCCCCAGCATTTT. As protein: CASSLQGAGQPQHF.